These 25 T cell receptor beta chains were sequenced from one sample in a study of CD8 T cells in Susac syndrome. When the RNA was reverse transcribed, random hexamers were used with an input of roughly 0.45 to 1 ug. TCRdb independently ran MiXCR on the immunoSEQ multiplex PCR reads; one entry per CDR3 protein. The sample shows hundreds of thousands of distinct CDR3 sequences, 80% to 95% of them seen only once. The material sequenced was CD4+ T cells from PBMCs. All receptors come from a human donor with multiple sclerosis.

This rearrangement joins TRBV10-3 to TRBJ2-7, with D perhaps matching TRBD1 (6 bases). V lost 6 bases and J 7 bases, leaving 16 bases between the germline ends. The germline CDR1 and CDR2 sequences are ENHRY and SYGVKD. The CDR3 consists of 13 residues. CDR3 sequence reads: CAISAGPTGEQYF. CDR3 in DNA: TGTGCCATCAGCGCCGGGCCAACAGGGGAGCAGTACTTC.

The rearrangement uses TRBV5-4 and TRBJ2-7, with 9 bases aligning to TRBD1. The CDR3 consists of 13 residues. The V gene end was trimmed by 1 base and the J gene end by 5 bases; junction bases not matched to a gene: 1. The germline CDR1 and CDR2 sequences are SGHNT and YYREEE (reference sequence). CDR3 sequence reads: CASSLTGGDEQYF. CDR3 DNA sequence: TGTGCCAGCAGCTTGACAGGGGGCGACGAGCAGTACTTC.

The genes are TRBV2 and TRBJ1-5; TRBD1 aligns across 8 bases. Germline V lookup: CDR1 SNHLY, CDR2 FYNNEI. V was pared by 4 bases and J by 3 bases, with 5 bases of the junction left unmatched. The CDR3 covers 15 residues. DNA for the CDR3: TGTGCCAGCAGTGTGCGGCAGGGGGCCAATCAGCCCCAGCATTTT. Residues: CASSVRQGANQPQHF.

The sample holds one count of this clonotype. CDR3 sequence: CASSTGLGGELFF. CDR3 DNA: TGTGCCAGCAGTACCGGGTTGGGCGGGGAGCTGTTTTTT. The chain links TRBV6-5 to TRBJ2-2, with D uncertain. The V and J ends lost 5 bases and 7 bases respectively, with 11 bases between them. From germline, CDR1 is MNHEY and CDR2 SVGAGI. The CDR3 is 13 residues long.

The chain couples TRBV11-3 to TRBJ2-1; D is unresolved. The germline V gene has CDR1 SGHNT and CDR2 YENEEA. Deletions cut 0 bases from V and 12 bases from J, with 9 bases between. The CDR3 runs 12 residues. CDR3 residues: CASSLDLGGQFF. CDR3 DNA sequence: TGTGCCAGCAGCTTAGATCTTGGCGGGCAGTTCTTC.

This chain uses TRBV3-1 with TRBJ2-2; 7 nucleotides match TRBD2. The CDR3 covers 16 residues. The V gene's germline CDR1 is LGHDT and CDR2 YNNKEL (reference sequence). V lost 0 bases and J lost 5; bases outside the gene matches: 6. This CDR3 is CASSQEATSYTGELFF. The CDR3 coding sequence is TGTGCCAGCAGCCAAGAAGCGACTAGCTATACCGGGGAGCTGTTTTTT.

The chain is built from TRBV14 and TRBJ1-2, with unresolved D. The V gene lost 0 bases and the J gene lost 8 bases, with 10 bases spanning the gap. The CDR3 is 13 amino acids. Germline CDR1 reads SGHDN; CDR2 reads FVKESK. The CDR3 loop reads CASSQELRDGYTF. CDR3 DNA: TGTGCCAGCAGCCAAGAATTACGTGACGGCTACACCTTC.

The chain combines TRBV7-2 with TRBJ2-3; TRBD2 aligns across 7 bases. This CDR3 is 17 amino acids long. CDR1 is SGHTA, CDR2 FQGNSA, per germline. Losses at the gene ends were 1 base for V and 0 bases for J; bases not matched to a gene: 7. The CDR3 DNA reads TGTGCCAGCAGCTTAGTCTCCAGCGGGACTAGCACAGATACGCAGTATTTT. It specifies CASSLVSSGTSTDTQYF.

The rearrangement links TRBV3-1 to TRBJ2-5; the D gene is possibly TRBD2 (6 bases). Germline V gives CDR1 LGHDT, CDR2 YNNKEL (reference sequence). V was cut by 4 bases and J by 7 bases, with 16 bases left in between. This CDR3 has 14 residues. The CDR3: CASSPRETVMTQYF. CDR3 DNA sequence: TGTGCCAGCAGCCCCCGGGAGACAGTTATGACCCAGTACTTC.

This clonotype was observed a single time. The chain links TRBV5-1 to TRBJ2-5, with 10 bases identical to TRBD1. CDR1 is SGHRS, CDR2 YFSETQ, per germline. V shed 3 bases, J shed 5 bases, and the junction held 10 bases outside the gene matches. The CDR3 has 16 amino acids. The CDR3: CASSSTGTGVGETQYF. CDR3 DNA sequence: TGCGCCAGCAGCTCTACCGGGACAGGGGTAGGGGAGACCCAGTACTTC.

The rearrangement joins TRBV5-1 to TRBJ2-7, with D perhaps TRBD2 (7 bases). Trimming left V 4 bases short and J 4 bases short, with 21 bases between. Germline-derived CDR1 and CDR2 are SGHRS and YFSETQ. The CDR3 is made up of 16 amino acids. The CDR3 coding sequence is TGCGCCAGCAGCCCTCTAGGGGGGGGCGGAACTTACGAGCAGTACTTC. This codes for CASSPLGGGGTYEQYF.

The genes are TRBV2 and TRBJ2-5, with 9 bases that match TRBD1. The CDR3 length is 14 residues. CDR1 and CDR2 (germline): SNHLY, FYNNEI. V dropped 6 bases and J dropped 5; count of bases not matched to a gene: 7. CDR3 sequence: CASRIQGAGETQYF. The CDR3 DNA is TGTGCCAGCAGGATACAGGGGGCTGGGGAGACCCAGTACTTC.

The chain combines TRBV28 with TRBJ1-3, with D unresolved. The CDR3 has 15 residues. Germline V gives CDR1 MDHEN, CDR2 SYDVKM. V was cut by 3 bases and J by 2 bases, with 11 bases left in between. The DNA of the CDR3 is TGTGCCAGCAGTTTGGTCCAGCTTACTGGAAACACCATATATTTT. It yields the protein CASSLVQLTGNTIYF.

The V gene is TRBV19, the J gene TRBJ1-1; possible D gene TRBD1, 5 bases. The CDR3 is 14 amino acids. Looked up from germline, CDR1 is LNHDA and CDR2 is SQIVND (reference sequence). V lost 3 bases and J 1 base, leaving 9 bases between the germline ends. CDR3 in DNA: TGTGCCAGTAGTATTGGTCAGGGGAACACTGAAGCTTTCTTT. This codes for CASSIGQGNTEAFF.

The chain links TRBV4-2 to TRBJ2-5; 9 nucleotides line up with TRBD1. Germline V gene data show CDR1 as LGHNA and CDR2 as YNFKEQ. The CDR3 is made up of 16 amino acids. V lost 0 bases, J lost 5 bases, and 7 bases stayed unmatched. CDR3 region: CASSQDGAQGAETQYF. DNA of the CDR3: TGTGCCAGCAGCCAAGATGGGGCACAGGGGGCGGAGACCCAGTACTTC.

The chain joins TRBV4-2 to TRBJ2-3; D may be TRBD2 (6 bases). Germline V gene lookup returns CDR1 LGHNA and CDR2 YNFKEQ. The CDR3 runs to 14 residues. V lost 5 bases, J lost 0 bases, and 9 bases lay in between. CDR3 in amino acids: CASSSTSSTDTQYF. Here the CDR3 DNA reads TGTGCCAGCAGCTCAACTAGCAGCACAGATACGCAGTATTTT.

The genes are TRBV29-1 and TRBJ1-1, with 12 nucleotides matching TRBD1. This CDR3 is built from 14 residues. V shed 3 bases and J 3 bases; nucleotides not matched to a gene: 2. The germline V gene encodes CDR1 SQVTM and CDR2 ANQGSEA. CDR3 in DNA: TGCAGCGTTGAGGGACAGGGGGCTGACACTGAAGCTTTCTTT. It encodes CSVEGQGADTEAFF. Using reference TRBV29-1 and TRBJ1-1 for the parts outside the CDR3, the full variable domain is SAVISQKPSRDICQRGTSLTIQCQVDSQVTMMFWYRQQPGQSLTLIATANQGSEATYESGFVIDKFPISRPNLTFSTLTVSNMSPEDSSIYLCSVEGQGADTEAFFGQGTRLTVV.

The chain uses TRBV15 and TRBJ1-2; 7 bases fit TRBD1. J gave up 8 bases and V 5 bases, and 17 bases lay outside the gene matches. The V gene's germline CDR1 is LNHNV and CDR2 YYDKDF (reference sequence). The CDR3 spans 16 residues. CDR3 sequence reads: CATSARDSSSIGGYTF. CDR3 sequence (DNA): TGTGCCACCAGCGCCCGGGACAGTTCCTCCATCGGGGGCTACACCTTC.

The chain employs TRBV3-1 and TRBJ2-1; D possibly corresponds to TRBD1 (5 bases). V was pared by 4 bases and J by 0 bases, with 10 bases between. Germline loops: CDR1 LGHDT, CDR2 YNNKEL (reference sequence). The CDR3 loop spans 15 amino acids. The chain's CDR3 is CASSPLTASYNEQFF. The CDR3 nucleotides read TGTGCCAGCAGCCCCCTGACAGCCTCCTACAATGAGCAGTTCTTC.

V gene TRBV7-2 combines with J gene TRBJ2-7, with TRBD2 as a possible D gene (5 bases). Germline V lookup: CDR1 SGHTA, CDR2 FQGNSA. The germline V and J ends were trimmed by 2 bases and 3 bases, with 11 bases remaining between them. The CDR3 is made up of 14 amino acids. The CDR3 region has the DNA TGTGCCAGCAGCTTAAACAAAGGAGGCTACGAGCAGTACGTC. Amino acids: CASSLNKGGYEQYV.

This clonotype was observed once. The gene calls are TRBV18 and TRBJ1-2; D unclear. Trimming cost V 1 base and J 4 bases, with 10 bases left between them. Germline CDR1 is KGHSH and CDR2 is LQKENI. CDR3 length: 14 amino acids. The CDR3 is CASSPQKRTYGYTF. The CDR3 DNA is TGTGCCAGCTCACCACAAAAGAGAACCTATGGCTACACCTTC.

This clonotype was counted a single time. The V and J genes are TRBV5-1 and TRBJ2-7; 7 nucleotides match TRBD2. V was clipped by 4 bases and J by 7 bases; unmatched bases: 8. The CDR3 sequence is 13 residues long. Germline values: CDR1 SGHRS, CDR2 YFSETQ. The CDR3 spells CASSESLGGEQYV. CDR3 DNA sequence: TGCGCCAGCAGCGAATCCCTGGGAGGGGAGCAGTACGTC.

This rearrangement joins TRBV4-1 to TRBJ2-2; D is uncertain. CDR3 length: 13 amino acids. From germline, CDR1 is MGHRA and CDR2 YSYEKL. The V end lost 0 bases, the J end lost 6 bases, and 5 bases lay between the germline ends. The CDR3 DNA is TGCGCCAGCAGCCAAGATGCCGCCGGGGAGCTGTTTTTT. This translates into CASSQDAAGELFF.

The rearrangement uses TRBV13 and TRBJ2-3; tentatively, D is TRBD1 or TRBD2 (5 bases each). Trimming shortened V by 5 bases and J by 2 bases, and 17 bases separated the two germline ends. In germline, CDR1 is PRHDT, CDR2 FYEKMQ (reference sequence). The CDR3 is made up of 16 amino acids. As DNA, the CDR3 is TGTGCCAGCAGCCTAAAAACCGGGACCTCCACAGATACGCAGTATTTT. This encodes CASSLKTGTSTDTQYF.

This clonotype has a single count. The chain carries TRBV29-1 and TRBJ1-2; D gene uncertain. CDR1 is SQVTM, CDR2 ANQGSEA, per germline. The CDR3 length is 12 residues. V was pared by 6 bases and J by 6 bases, with 14 bases between. Here the CDR3 reads CSVTDDQDGYTF. The CDR3 coding sequence is TGCAGCGTGACGGACGATCAGGATGGCTACACCTTC.